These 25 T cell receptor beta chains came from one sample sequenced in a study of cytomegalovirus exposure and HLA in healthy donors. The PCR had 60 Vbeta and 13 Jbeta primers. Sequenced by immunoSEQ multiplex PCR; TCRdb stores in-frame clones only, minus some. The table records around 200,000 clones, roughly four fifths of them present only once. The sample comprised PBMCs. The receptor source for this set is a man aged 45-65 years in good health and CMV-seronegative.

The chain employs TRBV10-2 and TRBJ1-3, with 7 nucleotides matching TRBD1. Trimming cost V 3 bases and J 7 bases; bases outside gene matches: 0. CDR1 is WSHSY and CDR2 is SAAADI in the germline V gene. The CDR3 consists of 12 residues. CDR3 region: CASSEQGNTIYF. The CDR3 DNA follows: TGCGCCAGCAGTGAACAGGGGAACACCATATATTTT.

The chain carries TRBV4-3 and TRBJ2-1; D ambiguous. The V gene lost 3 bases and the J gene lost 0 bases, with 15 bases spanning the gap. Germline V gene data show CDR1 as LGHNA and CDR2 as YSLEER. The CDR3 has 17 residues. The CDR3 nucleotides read TGCGCCAGCAGCCAGGAACTAAGTATATACTCCTACAATGAGCAGTTCTTC. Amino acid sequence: CASSQELSIYSYNEQFF.

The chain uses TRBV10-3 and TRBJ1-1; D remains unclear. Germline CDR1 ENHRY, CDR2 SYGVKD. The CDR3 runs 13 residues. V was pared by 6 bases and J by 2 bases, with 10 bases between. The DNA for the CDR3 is TGTGCCATCAGGTACGGGGATAACACTGAAGCTTTCTTT. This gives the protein CAIRYGDNTEAFF.

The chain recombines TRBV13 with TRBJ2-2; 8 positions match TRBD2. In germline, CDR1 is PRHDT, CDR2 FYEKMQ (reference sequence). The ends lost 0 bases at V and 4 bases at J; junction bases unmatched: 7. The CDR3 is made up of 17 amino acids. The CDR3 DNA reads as TGTGCCAGCAGCTTAGGGGGAACTAGCGGTGCCACCGGGGAGCTGTTTTTT. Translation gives CASSLGGTSGATGELFF.

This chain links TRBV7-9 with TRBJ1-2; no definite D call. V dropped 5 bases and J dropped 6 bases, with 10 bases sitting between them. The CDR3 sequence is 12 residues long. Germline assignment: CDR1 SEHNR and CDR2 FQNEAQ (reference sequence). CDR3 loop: CASSERMDGYTF. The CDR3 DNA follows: TGTGCCAGCAGCGAGCGGATGGATGGCTACACCTTC.

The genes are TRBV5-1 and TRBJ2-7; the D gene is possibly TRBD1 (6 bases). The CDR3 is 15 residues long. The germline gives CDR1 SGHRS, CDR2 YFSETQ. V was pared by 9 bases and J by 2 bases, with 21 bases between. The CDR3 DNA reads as TGCGCCACCCTACTCATCCGGACAGATACCTACGAGCAGTACTTC. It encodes CATLLIRTDTYEQYF.

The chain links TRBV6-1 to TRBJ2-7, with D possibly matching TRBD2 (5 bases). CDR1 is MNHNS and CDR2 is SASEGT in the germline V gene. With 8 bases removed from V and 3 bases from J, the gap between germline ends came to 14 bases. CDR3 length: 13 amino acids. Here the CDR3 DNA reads TGTGCCAGCCCGGGGAGATTAGGCTACGAGCAGTACTTC. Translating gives CASPGRLGYEQYF.

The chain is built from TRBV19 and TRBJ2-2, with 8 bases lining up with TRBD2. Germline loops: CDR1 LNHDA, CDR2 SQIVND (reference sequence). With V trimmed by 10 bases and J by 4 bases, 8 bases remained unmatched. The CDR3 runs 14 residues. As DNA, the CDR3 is TGTGCCACTAAAAGCGGGGGCCGCACCGGGGAGCTGTTTTTT. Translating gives CATKSGGRTGELFF.

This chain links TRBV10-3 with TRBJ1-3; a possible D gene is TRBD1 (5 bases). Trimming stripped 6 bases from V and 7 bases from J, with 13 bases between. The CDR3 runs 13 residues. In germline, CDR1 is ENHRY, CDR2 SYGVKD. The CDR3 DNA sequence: TGTGCCATCAGCGAACAGGTTATGAACACCATATATTTT. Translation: CAISEQVMNTIYF.

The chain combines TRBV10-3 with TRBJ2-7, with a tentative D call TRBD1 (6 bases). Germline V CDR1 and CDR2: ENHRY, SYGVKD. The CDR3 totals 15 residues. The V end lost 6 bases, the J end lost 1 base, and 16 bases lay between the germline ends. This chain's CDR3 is CAIRDSGYNSYEQYF. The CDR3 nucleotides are TGTGCCATCAGGGACAGCGGATACAATTCCTACGAGCAGTACTTC.

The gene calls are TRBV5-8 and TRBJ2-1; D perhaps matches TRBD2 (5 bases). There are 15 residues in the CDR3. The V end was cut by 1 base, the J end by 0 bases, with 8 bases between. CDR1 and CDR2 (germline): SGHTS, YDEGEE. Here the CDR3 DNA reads TGTGCCAGCAGCTTGAAAGGGAGCTCCTACAATGAGCAGTTCTTC. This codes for CASSLKGSSYNEQFF.

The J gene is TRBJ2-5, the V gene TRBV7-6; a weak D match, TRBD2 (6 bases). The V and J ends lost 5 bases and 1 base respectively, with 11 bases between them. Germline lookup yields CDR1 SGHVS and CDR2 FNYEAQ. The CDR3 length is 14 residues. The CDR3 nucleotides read TGTGCCAGCAGCCGCGGGACTCTCCAAGAGACCCAGTACTTC. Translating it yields CASSRGTLQETQYF.

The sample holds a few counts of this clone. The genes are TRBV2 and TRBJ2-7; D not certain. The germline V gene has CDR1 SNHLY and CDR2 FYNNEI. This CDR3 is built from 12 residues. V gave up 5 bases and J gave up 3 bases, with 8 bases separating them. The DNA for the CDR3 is TGTGCCAGCAGTTGGGCTCTCTACGAGCAGTACTTC. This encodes CASSWALYEQYF.

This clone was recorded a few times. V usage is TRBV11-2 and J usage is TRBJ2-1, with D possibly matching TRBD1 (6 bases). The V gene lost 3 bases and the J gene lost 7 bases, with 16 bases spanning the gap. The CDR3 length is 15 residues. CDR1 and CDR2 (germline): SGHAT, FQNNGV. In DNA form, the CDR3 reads TGTGCCAGCAGCTTTCAGGGGTCGGGCTTGAATGAGCAGTTCTTC. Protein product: CASSFQGSGLNEQFF.

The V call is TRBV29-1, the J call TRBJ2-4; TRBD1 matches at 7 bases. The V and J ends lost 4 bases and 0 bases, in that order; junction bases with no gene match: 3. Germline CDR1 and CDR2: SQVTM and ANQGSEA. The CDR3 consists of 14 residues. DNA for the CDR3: TGCAGCGTTGGGGACAGAGTAGCCAAAAACATTCAGTACTTC. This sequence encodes CSVGDRVAKNIQYF. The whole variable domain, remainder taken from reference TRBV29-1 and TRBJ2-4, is SAVISQKPSRDICQRGTSLTIQCQVDSQVTMMFWYRQQPGQSLTLIATANQGSEATYESGFVIDKFPISRPNLTFSTLTVSNMSPEDSSIYLCSVGDRVAKNIQYFGAGTRLSVL.

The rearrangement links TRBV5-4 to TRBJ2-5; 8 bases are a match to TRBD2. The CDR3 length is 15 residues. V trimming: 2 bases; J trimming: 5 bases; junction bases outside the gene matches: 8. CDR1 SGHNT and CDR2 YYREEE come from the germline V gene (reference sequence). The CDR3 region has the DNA TGTGCCAGCAGCTTTGACGGGGGGGCGAGTGAGACCCAGTACTTC. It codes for CASSFDGGASETQYF.

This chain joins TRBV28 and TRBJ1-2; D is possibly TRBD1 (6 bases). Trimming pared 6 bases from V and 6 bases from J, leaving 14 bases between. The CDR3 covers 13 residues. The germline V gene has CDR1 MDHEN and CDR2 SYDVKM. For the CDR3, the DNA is TGTGCCAGCAGACGAGGGGGACCCAATGGCTACACCTTC. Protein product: CASRRGGPNGYTF.

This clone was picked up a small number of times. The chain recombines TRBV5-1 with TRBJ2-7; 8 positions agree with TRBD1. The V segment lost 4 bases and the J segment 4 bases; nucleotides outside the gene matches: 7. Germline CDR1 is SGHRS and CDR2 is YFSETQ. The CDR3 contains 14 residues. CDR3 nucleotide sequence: TGCGCCAGCAGCCCTGACAGGGGCGGGTACGAGCAGTACTTC. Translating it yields CASSPDRGGYEQYF.

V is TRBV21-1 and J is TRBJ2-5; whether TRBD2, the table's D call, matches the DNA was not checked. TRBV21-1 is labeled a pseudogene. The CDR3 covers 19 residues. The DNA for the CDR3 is TGTGCCAGCAGCTCCCGAGCGGGAACTAGCGGGAGGGAACAAGAGACCCAGTACTTC. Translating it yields CASSSRAGTSGREQETQYF.

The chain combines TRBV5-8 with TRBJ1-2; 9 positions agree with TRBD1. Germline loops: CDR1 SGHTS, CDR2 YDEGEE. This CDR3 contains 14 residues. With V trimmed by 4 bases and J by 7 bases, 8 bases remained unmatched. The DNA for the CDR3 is TGTGCCAGCAGCCGACAGGGGGAGGCTGGTGGCTACACCTTC. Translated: CASSRQGEAGGYTF.

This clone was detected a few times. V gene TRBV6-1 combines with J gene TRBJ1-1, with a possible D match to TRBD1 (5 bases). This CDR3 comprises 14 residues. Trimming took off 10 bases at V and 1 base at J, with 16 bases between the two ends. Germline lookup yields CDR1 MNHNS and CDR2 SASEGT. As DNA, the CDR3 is TGTGCCACCATACCAAACGGGGGGAACACTGAAGCTTTCTTT. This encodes CATIPNGGNTEAFF.

In nucleotides, the CDR3 is TGTGCCAGCAGCCACGGGACTAGCGGGAGAGAGACCCAGTACTTC. Translating gives CASSHGTSGRETQYF. This chain uses TRBV4-2 with TRBJ2-5, with TRBD2 identical over 14 bases. Germline V gene lookup returns CDR1 LGHNA and CDR2 YNFKEQ. The CDR3 contains 15 residues. The J segment lost 4 bases and the V segment lost 3 bases, leaving 1 base of the junction unmatched.

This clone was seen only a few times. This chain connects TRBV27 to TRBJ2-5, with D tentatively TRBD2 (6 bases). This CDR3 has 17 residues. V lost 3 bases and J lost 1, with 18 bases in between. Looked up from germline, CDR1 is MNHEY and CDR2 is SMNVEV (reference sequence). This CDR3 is CASSFGRGASRQETQYF. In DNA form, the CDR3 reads TGTGCCAGCAGTTTCGGTCGCGGGGCCAGTCGCCAAGAGACCCAGTACTTC.

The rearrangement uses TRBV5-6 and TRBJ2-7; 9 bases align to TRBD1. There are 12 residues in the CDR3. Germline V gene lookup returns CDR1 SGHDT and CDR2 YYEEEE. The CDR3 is CASSLKTGGVKV. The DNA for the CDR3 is TGTGCCAGCAGCTTAAAGACAGGGGGGGTGAAGGTC.

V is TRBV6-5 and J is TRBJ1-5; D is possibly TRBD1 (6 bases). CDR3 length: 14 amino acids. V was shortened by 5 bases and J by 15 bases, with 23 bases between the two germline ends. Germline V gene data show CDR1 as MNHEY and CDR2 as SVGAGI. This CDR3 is CASSATATGLGGHF. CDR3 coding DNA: TGTGCCAGCAGTGCAACGGCTACAGGGCTGGGCGGGCATTTT.